In this sample, the clone carrying this T cell receptor beta chain turned up a few times. The record originates from a study of beta chain features in type 1 diabetes. CDR3 size: 11 residues. The germline V gene has CDR1 MNHEY and CDR2 SVGAGI. The V end lost 5 bases, the J end lost 7 bases, and 5 bases lay between the germline ends. Expressed TCRB transcripts were sequenced after all isolated RNA was converted to cDNA. The repertoire was sequenced with immunoSEQ multiplex PCR; TCRdb's copy has only in-frame clones and lacks some. The sample lists 900,000 or so clones; about 17% were seen once. The sequence came from a woman aged 18-35 years in good health. Sequenced sample: naive CD4+ T cells from blood. The chain recombines TRBV6-5 with TRBJ2-2; D is uncertain. The DNA for the CDR3 is TGTGCCAGCAGTAAGATCGGGGAGCTGTTTTTT. Translation gives CASSKIGELFF.